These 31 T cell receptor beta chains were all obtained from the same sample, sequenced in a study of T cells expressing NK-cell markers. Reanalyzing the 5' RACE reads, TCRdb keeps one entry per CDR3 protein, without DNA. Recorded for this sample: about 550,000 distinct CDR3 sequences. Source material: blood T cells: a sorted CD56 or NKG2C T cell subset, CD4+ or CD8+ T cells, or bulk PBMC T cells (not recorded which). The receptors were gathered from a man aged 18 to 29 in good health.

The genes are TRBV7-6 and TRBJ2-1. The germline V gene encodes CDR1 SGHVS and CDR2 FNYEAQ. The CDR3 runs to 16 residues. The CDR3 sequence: CASSPRGSPKIDEQFF. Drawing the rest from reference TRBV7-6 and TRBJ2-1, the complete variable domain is GAGVSQSPRYKVTKRGQDVALRCDPISGHVSLYWYRQALGQGPEFLTYFNYEAQQDKSGLPNDRFSAERPEGSISTLTIQRTEQRDSAMYRCASSPRGSPKIDEQFFGPGTRLTVL.

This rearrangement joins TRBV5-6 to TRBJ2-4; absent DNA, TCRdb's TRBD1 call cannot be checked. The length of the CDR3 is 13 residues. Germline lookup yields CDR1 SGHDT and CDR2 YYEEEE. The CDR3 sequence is CASSLAQGNIQYF.

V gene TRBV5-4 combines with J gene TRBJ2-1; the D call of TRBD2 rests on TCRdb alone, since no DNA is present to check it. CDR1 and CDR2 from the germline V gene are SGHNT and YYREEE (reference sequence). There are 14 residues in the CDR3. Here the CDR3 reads CASIGRAPHNEQFF.

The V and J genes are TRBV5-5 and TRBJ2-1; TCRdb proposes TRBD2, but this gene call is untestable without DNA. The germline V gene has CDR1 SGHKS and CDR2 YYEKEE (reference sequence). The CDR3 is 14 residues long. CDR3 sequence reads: CASSLANGAPKQFF. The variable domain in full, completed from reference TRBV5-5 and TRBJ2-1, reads DAGVTQSPTHLIKTRGQQVTLRCSPISGHKSVSWYQQVLGQGPQFIFQYYEKEERGRGNFPDRFSARQFPNYSSELNVNALLLGDSALYLCASSLANGAPKQFFGPGTRLTVL.

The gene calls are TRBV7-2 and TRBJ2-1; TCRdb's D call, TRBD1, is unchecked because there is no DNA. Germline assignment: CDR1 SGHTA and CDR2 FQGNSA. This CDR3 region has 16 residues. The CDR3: CASSLATGGDVNEQFF.

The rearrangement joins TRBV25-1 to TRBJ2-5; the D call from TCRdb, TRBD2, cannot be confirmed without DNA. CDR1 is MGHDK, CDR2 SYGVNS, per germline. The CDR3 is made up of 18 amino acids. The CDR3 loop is CASSDPRGTGEIRETQYF.

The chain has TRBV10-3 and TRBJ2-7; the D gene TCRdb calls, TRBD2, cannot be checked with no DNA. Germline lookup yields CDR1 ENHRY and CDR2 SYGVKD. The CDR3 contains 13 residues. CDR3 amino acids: CAISGTSGDEQYF.

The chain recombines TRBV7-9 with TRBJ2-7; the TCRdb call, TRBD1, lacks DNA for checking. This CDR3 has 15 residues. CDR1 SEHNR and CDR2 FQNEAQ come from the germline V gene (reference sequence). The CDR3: CASSSKTGEPYEQYF.

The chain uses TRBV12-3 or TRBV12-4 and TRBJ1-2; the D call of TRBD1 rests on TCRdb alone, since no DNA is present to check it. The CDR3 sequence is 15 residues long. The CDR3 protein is CASSSTGTGGFGYTF.

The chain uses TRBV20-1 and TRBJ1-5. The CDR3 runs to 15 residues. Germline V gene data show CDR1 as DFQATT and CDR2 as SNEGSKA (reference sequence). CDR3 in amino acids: CSADHLTLSNQPQHF.

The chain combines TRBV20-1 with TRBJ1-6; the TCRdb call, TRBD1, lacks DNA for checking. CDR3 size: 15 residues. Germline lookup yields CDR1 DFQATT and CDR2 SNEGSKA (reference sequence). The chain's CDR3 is CSATTGQHNNSPLHF.

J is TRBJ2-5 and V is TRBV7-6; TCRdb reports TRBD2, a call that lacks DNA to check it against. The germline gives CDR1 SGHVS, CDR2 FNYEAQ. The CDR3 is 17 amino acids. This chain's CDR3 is CASSSTPPGGRGETQYF.

The CDR3 reads CASSLVSSGQETQYF. The chain employs TRBV5-1 and TRBJ2-5; TCRdb's assignment of TRBD2 cannot be checked, as there is no DNA. This CDR3 is built from 15 residues. CDR1 and CDR2 from the germline V gene are SGHRS and YFSETQ.

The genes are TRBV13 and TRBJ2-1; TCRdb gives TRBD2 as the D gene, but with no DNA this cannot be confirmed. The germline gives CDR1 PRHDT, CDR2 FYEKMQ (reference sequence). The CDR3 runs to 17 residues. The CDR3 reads CASSSGWDFSSYNEQFF.

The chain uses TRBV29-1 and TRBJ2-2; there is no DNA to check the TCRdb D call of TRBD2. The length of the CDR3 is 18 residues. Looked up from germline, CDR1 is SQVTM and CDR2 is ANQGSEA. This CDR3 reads CSVGGVGLAGEWAVELFF.

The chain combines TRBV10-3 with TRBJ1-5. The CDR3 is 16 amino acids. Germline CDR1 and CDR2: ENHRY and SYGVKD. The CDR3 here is CAISESGNGGRRPQHF.

The CDR3: CSALRDRDQTSTDTQYF. This chain links TRBV20-1 with TRBJ2-3; the D call from TCRdb, TRBD1, cannot be confirmed without DNA. The CDR3 totals 17 residues. Germline V gene sequence: CDR1 DFQATT, CDR2 SNEGSKA (reference sequence).

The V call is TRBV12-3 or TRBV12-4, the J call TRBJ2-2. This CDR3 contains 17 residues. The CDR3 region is CASSFNRMGWHTGELFF.

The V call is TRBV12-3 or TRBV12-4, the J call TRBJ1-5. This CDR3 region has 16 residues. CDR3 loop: CASSFVKAQRNQPQHF.

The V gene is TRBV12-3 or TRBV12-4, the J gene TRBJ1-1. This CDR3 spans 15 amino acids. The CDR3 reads CASSLAEGNLMGAFF.

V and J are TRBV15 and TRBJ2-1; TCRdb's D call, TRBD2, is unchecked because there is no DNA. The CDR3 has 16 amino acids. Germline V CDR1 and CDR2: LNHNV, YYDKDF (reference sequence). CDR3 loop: CATSRDWTSGRLVTVF.

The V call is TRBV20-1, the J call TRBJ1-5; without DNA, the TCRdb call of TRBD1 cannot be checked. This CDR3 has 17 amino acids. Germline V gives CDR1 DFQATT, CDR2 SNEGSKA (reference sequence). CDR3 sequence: CSARDTSKGDGNQPQHF.

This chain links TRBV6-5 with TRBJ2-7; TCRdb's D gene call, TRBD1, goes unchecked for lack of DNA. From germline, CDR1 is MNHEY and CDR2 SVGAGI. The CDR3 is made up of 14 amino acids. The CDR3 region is CASSYSPTAYEQYF.

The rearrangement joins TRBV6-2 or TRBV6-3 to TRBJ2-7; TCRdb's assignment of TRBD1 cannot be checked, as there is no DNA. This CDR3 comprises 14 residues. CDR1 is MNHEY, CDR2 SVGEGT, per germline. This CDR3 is CASEGEFMSYEQYF.

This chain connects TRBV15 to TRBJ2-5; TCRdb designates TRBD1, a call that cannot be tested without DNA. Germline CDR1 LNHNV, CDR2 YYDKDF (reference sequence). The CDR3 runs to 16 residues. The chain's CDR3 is CATSRGGQGDQETQYF. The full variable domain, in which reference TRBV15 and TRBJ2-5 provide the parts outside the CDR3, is DAMVIQNPRYQVTQFGKPVTLSCSQTLNHNVMYWYQQKSSQAPKLLFHYYDKDFNNEADTPDNFQSRRPNTSFCFLDIRSPGLGDTAMYLCATSRGGQGDQETQYFGPGTRLLVL.

The chain's CDR3 is CASRRTGLFITDTQYF. V is TRBV2 and J is TRBJ2-3; lacking DNA, the TRBD1 call made by TCRdb goes unchecked. The CDR3 consists of 16 residues. Per germline, CDR1 SNHLY and CDR2 FYNNEI.

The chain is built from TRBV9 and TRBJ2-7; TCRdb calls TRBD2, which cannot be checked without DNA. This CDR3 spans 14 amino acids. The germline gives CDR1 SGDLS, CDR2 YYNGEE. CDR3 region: CASSGRDSPLEQYF.

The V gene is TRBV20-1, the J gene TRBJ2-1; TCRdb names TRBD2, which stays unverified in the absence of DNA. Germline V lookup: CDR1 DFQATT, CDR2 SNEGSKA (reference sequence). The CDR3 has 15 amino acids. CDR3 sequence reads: CSATSSHKLENEQFF.

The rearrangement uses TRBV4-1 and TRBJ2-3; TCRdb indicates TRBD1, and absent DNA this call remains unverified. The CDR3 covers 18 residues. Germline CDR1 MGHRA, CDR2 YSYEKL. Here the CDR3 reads CASSQIASRRDRSDTQYF.

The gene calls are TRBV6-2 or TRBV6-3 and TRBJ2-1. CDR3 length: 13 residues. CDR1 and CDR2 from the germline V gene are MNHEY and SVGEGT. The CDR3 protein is CASSGLSYNEQFF.

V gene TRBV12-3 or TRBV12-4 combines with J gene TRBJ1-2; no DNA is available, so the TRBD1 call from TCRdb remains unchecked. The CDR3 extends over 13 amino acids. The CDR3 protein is CASSLGSASSYTF.